These T cell receptor beta chains were read from a single sample in a study of control samples from healthy donors and cancer patients. Measured with immunoSEQ multiplex PCR; TCRdb has only the in-frame clones, and not every one. The repertoire holds fewer than 95,000 clones, with around four fifths as singletons. What was sequenced was blood. All receptors come from a young man in good health. The CDR3 runs from the conserved cysteine through the conserved F or W. Fields, in order: V gene, D gene, clone size, J gene, CDR3 protein, CDR3 DNA. The D gene is left open where the match is weak. The size field is filled for only some rows; it gives once, few, many or a size class.

TRBV7-8	.	.	TRBJ1-4	CASSLAMGEMHEKLFF	TGTGCCAGCAGCTTAGCGATGGGGGAGATGCATGAAAAACTGTTTTTT
TRBV29-1	.	.	TRBJ1-3	CSVDDGGSGNTIYF	TGCAGCGTTGACGACGGGGGCTCTGGAAACACCATATATTTT
TRBV12-3/TRBV12-4	.	.	TRBJ1-5	CASRDSNQPQHF	TGTGCCAGCAGGGATAGCAATCAGCCCCAGCATTTT
TRBV6-1	TRBD1	.	TRBJ1-5	CASSEAGTGNSWQPQHF	TGTGCCAGCAGTGAAGCAGGGACAGGCAATTCTTGGCAGCCCCAGCATTTT
TRBV18	.	.	TRBJ1-2	CASSPAAQATYGYTF	TGTGCCAGCTCACCGGCCGCGCAGGCAACCTATGGCTACACCTTC
TRBV7-9	TRBD1	.	TRBJ2-3	CASRPKTGGRTDTQYF	TGTGCCAGCAGACCTAAAACAGGGGGGAGAACAGATACGCAGTATTTT
TRBV6-1	.	.	TRBJ1-4	CASSELAGGTNEKLFF	TGTGCCAGCAGTGAATTGGCGGGCGGAACTAATGAAAAACTGTTTTTT
TRBV2	TRBD2	.	TRBJ2-1	CARRASGGAWAEQFF	TGTGCCAGGAGGGCTAGCGGGGGGGCCTGGGCTGAGCAGTTCTTC
TRBV18	.	few	TRBJ1-4	CASHSQINEKLFF	TGTGCCAGCCATTCACAGATAAATGAAAAACTGTTTTTT
TRBV5-1	.	.	TRBJ2-1	CASRYEQLAYNEQFF	TGCGCCAGCAGGTATGAGCAGCTAGCGTACAATGAGCAGTTCTTC
TRBV25-1	TRBD1	.	TRBJ1-2	CASSPGGPYGYTF	TGTGCCAGCAGTCCAGGGGGGCCCTATGGCTACACCTTC
TRBV6-5	TRBD1	few	TRBJ2-7	CASRTGVSSYEQYF	TGTGCCAGCAGAACAGGGGTGAGCTCCTACGAGCAGTACTTC
TRBV24-1	TRBD1	.	TRBJ2-3	CATWDRDTDTQYF	TGTGCCACCTGGGACAGGGACACAGATACGCAGTATTTT
TRBV3-1/TRBV3-2	.	.	TRBJ1-5	CASSLTGVGQPQHF	TGTGCCAGCAGCCTCACGGGCGTAGGTCAGCCCCAGCATTTT
TRBV5-5	TRBD1	once	TRBJ1-1	CASSLLAVDRANTEAFF	TGTGCCAGCAGCTTGTTGGCCGTGGACAGGGCGAACACTGAAGCTTTCTTT
TRBV5-1	.	.	TRBJ1-6	CASSLDQSSYNSPLHF	TGCGCCAGCAGCTTGGACCAGAGCTCCTATAATTCACCCCTCCACTTT
TRBV6-1	TRBD2	.	TRBJ2-1	CASSDGLEIHEQFF	TGTGCCAGCAGTGATGGACTAGAGATCCATGAGCAGTTCTTC
TRBV10-3	.	once	TRBJ2-7	CAISESSASEQYF	TGTGCCATCAGTGAGTCGTCTGCTTCTGAGCAGTACTTC
TRBV11-2	.	.	TRBJ1-4	CASSFQAGANEKLFF	TGTGCCAGCAGCTTTCAGGCAGGGGCTAATGAAAAACTGTTTTTT
TRBV5-1	.	.	TRBJ1-2	CASSLEGTVPPGYTF	TGCGCCAGCAGCTTGGAGGGGACTGTCCCCCCCGGCTACACCTTC
TRBV7-6	.	.	TRBJ2-1	CASSSYSSSSYNEQFF	TGTGCCAGCAGCTCTTACAGTTCCTCCTCCTACAATGAGCAGTTCTTC
TRBV7-9	TRBD1	few	TRBJ1-3	CASSFRDREADTIYF	TGTGCCAGCAGCTTCCGGGACAGGGAGGCGGACACCATATATTTT
TRBV18	TRBD2	.	TRBJ2-1	CASSGTSGVSYNEQFF	TGTGCCAGCTCAGGGACTAGCGGGGTATCCTACAATGAGCAGTTCTTC
TRBV29-1	.	.	TRBJ1-1	CSVLQGRGEAFF	TGCAGCGTCCTACAGGGTCGAGGTGAAGCTTTCTTT
TRBV2	.	.	TRBJ2-5	CASSGGRQETQYF	TGTGCCAGCAGTGGGGGTCGTCAGGAGACCCAGTACTTC
TRBV7-9	TRBD2	.	TRBJ2-2	CASSTSGGARTGELFF	TGTGCCAGCAGCACTAGCGGGGGGGCGCGAACCGGGGAGCTGTTTTTT
TRBV5-1	TRBD1	.	TRBJ2-7	CASSDGQGRTYEQYF	TGCGCCAGCAGCGATGGACAGGGAAGGACCTACGAGCAGTACTTC